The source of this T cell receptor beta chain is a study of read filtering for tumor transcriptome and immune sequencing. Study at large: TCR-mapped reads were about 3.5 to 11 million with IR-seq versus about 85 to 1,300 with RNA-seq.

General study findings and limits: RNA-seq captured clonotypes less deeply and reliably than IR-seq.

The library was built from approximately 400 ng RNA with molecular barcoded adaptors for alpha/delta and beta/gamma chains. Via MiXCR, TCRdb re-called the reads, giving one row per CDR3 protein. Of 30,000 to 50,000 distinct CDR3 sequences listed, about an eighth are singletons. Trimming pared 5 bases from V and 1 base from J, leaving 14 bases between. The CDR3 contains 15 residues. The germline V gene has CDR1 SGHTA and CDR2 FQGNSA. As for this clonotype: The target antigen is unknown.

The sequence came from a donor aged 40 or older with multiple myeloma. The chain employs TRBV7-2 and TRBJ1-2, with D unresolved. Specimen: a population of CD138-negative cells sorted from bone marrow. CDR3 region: CASSPPVRLNYGYTF. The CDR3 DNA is TGTGCCAGCAGCCCCCCGGTCCGCCTTAACTATGGCTACACCTTC.